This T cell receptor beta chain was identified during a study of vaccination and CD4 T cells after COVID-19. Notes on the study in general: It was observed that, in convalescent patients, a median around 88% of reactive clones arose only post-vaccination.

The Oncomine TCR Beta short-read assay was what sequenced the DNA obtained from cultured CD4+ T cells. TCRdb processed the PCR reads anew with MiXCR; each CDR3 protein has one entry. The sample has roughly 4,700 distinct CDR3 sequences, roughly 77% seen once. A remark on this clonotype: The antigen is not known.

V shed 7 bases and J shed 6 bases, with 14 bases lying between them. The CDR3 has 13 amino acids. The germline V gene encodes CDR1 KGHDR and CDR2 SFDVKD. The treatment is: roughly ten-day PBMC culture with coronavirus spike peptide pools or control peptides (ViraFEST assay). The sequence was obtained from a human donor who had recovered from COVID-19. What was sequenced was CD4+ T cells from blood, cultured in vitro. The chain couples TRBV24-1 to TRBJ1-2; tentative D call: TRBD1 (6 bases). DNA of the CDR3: TGTGCCACCAGCCGGGGGCACGGAGATGGCTACACCTTC. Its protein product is CATSRGHGDGYTF.